The present entry profiles one TCR beta chain with its context. Antigen specificity is unknown. The CDR3 spans 19 residues. Unmatched junction bases numbered 12, after V lost 5 bases and J lost 1 base. The V gene's germline CDR1 is SGHNT and CDR2 YENEEA. The PCR had 60 Vbeta and 13 Jbeta primers. The assay was immunoSEQ multiplex PCR, and TCRdb's table has in-frame clones only and misses some. Counted here are around 170,000 clones, over 80% occurring once; the ten biggest clones make up roughly 1.5%. The data belong to a study of cytomegalovirus exposure and HLA in healthy donors. Study results and caveats: Immune exposure information available was restricted to CMV serostatus.

The receptor's source is a woman under 30 in good health and CMV-seronegative. The source material was PBMCs. This chain connects TRBV11-3 to TRBJ2-3, with 13 bases fitting TRBD2. This CDR3 is CASSQSRLAGGFRTDTQYF. The CDR3, as DNA: TGTGCCAGCAGCCAATCAAGACTAGCGGGGGGATTCCGCACAGATACGCAGTATTTT.